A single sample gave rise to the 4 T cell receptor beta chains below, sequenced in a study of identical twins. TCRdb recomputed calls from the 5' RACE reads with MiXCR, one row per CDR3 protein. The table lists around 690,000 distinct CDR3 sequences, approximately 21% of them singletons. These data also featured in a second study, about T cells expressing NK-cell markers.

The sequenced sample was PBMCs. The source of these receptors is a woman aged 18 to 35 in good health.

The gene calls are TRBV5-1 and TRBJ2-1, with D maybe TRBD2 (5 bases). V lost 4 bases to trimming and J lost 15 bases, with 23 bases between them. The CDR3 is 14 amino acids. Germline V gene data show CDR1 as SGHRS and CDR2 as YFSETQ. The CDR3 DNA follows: TGCGCCAGCAGCACACTCCCCGGGGATCCTTTTCCGTTCTTC. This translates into CASSTLPGDPFPFF.

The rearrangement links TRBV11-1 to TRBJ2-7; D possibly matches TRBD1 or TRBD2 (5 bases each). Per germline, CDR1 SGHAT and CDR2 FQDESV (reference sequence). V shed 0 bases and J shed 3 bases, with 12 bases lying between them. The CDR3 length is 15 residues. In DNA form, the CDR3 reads TGTGCCAGCAGCTTAGCGGGGGAGTCGCTCTACGAGCAGTACTTC. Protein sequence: CASSLAGESLYEQYF. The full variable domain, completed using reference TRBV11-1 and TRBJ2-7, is EAEVAQSPRYKITEKSQAVAFWCDPISGHATLYWYRQILGQGPELLVQFQDESVVDDSQLPKDRFSAERLKGVDSTLKIQPAELGDSAMYLCASSLAGESLYEQYFGPGTRLTVT.

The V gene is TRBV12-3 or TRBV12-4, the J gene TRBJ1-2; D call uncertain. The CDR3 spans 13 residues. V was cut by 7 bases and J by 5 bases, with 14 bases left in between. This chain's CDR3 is CASNLARTYGYTF. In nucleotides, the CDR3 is TGTGCCAGCAACCTGGCACGGACGTATGGCTACACCTTC.

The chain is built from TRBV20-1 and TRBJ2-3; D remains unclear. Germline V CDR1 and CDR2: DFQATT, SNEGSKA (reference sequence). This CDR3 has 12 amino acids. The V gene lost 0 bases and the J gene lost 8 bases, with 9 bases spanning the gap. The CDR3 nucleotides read TGCAGTGCTAGAGATCGAGGCGTTACGCAGTATTTT. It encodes CSARDRGVTQYF.